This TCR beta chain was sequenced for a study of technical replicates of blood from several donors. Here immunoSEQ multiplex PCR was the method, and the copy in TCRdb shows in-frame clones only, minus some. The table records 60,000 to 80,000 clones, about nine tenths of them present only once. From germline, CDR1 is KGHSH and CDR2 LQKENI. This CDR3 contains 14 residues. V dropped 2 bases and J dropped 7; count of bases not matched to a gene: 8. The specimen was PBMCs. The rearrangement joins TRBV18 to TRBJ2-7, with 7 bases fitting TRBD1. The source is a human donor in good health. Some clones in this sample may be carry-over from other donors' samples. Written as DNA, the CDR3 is TGTGCCAGCTCACCAACCGGGACAGAAAGTGAGCAGTACTTC. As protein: CASSPTGTESEQYF.